These 20 T cell receptor beta chains originate from one sample sequenced in a study of cytomegalovirus exposure and HLA in healthy donors. The PCR contained 60 Vbeta and 13 Jbeta primers. Method: immunoSEQ multiplex PCR; TCRdb's copy keeps in-frame clones and lacks some. The repertoire holds about 96,000 clones, with approximately 72% as singletons. The sample taken for sequencing was PBMCs. The origin of the receptors is a woman in her 70s in good health and CMV-seropositive.

This rearrangement joins TRBV6-5 to TRBJ1-1; the D gene is possibly TRBD1 (5 bases). Germline-derived CDR1 and CDR2 are MNHEY and SVGAGI. The CDR3 runs to 14 residues. V gave up 6 bases and J gave up 3 bases, with 14 bases separating them. The chain's CDR3 is CASRIRGKDTEAFF. CDR3 in DNA: TGTGCCAGCAGGATTCGGGGGAAAGACACTGAAGCTTTCTTT.

The J gene is TRBJ1-6, the V gene TRBV21-1; the table gives TRBD1 as D, unverified against the DNA. TRBV21-1 constitutes a pseudogene. CDR3 length equals 16 residues. The CDR3: CASSKGRQGVNSPLHF. The CDR3 DNA reads TGTGCCAGCAGCAAAGGGAGACAGGGGGTAAATTCACCCCTCCACTTT.

The gene calls are TRBV28 and TRBJ2-7; D is undetermined. The V gene's germline CDR1 is MDHEN and CDR2 SYDVKM. Trimming removed 2 bases at V and 2 bases at J, with 4 bases between. The length of the CDR3 is 12 residues. DNA of the CDR3: TGTGCCAGCAGTTTACCTGCCTACGAGCAGTACTTC. Translated: CASSLPAYEQYF.

The chain employs TRBV12-5 and TRBJ2-5; TRBD1 agrees at 11 bases. The CDR3 has 17 residues. Per germline, CDR1 LGHNT and CDR2 FRNRAP. V shed 2 bases and J 4 bases; nucleotides not matched to a gene: 9. CDR3 amino acids: CASGLPRGQGGGETQYF. CDR3 coding DNA: TGTGCTAGTGGTTTGCCTCGGGGACAGGGGGGAGGAGAGACCCAGTACTTC. Filled out from reference TRBV12-5 and TRBJ2-5, the complete variable domain reads DARVTQTPRHKVTEMGQEVTMRCQPILGHNTVFWYRQTMMQGLELLAYFRNRAPLDDSGMPKDRFSAEMPDATLATLKIQPSEPRDSAVYFCASGLPRGQGGGETQYFGPGTRLLVL.

The chain joins TRBV6-5 to TRBJ2-6, with D perhaps matching TRBD2 (5 bases). Per germline, CDR1 MNHEY and CDR2 SVGAGI. The CDR3 covers 15 residues. V was cut by 2 bases and J by 3 bases, with 8 bases left in between. CDR3 region: CASSYDAGGANVLTF. DNA for the CDR3: TGTGCCAGCAGTTACGACGCGGGTGGGGCCAACGTCCTGACTTTC.

The chain joins TRBV28 to TRBJ2-2; 11 nucleotides agree with TRBD2. The CDR3 contains 17 residues. The germline V gene has CDR1 MDHEN and CDR2 SYDVKM. V lost 5 bases to trimming and J lost 5 bases; unmatched junction nucleotides: 10. The DNA of the CDR3 is TGTGCCAGCAGTCCCCGACTAGCGGGATCGTTTACCGGGGAGCTGTTTTTT. This codes for CASSPRLAGSFTGELFF.

The chain employs TRBV7-3 and TRBJ2-1, with TRBD2 matching 10 bases. CDR3 length equals 15 residues. Looked up from germline, CDR1 is SGHTA and CDR2 is FQGTGA. V lost 5 bases to trimming and J lost 6 bases; unmatched junction nucleotides: 7. CDR3 coding DNA: TGTGCCAGCAGCCCCGAGCGGGGGGGGTTCAATGAGCAGTTCTTC. Translated: CASSPERGGFNEQFF.

V gene TRBV5-1 combines with J gene TRBJ2-1, with 9 bases that match TRBD1. The germline gives CDR1 SGHRS, CDR2 YFSETQ. This CDR3 is 15 amino acids long. V shed 1 base and J 4 bases; nucleotides not matched to a gene: 3. In DNA, the CDR3 is TGCGCCAGCAGCTTGACAGGGGGCATGTACAATGAGCAGTTCTTC. Translation gives CASSLTGGMYNEQFF.

A few counts support this clone. The V call is TRBV10-3, the J call TRBJ1-1; weak D call: TRBD1 (6 bases). Deletions cut 4 bases from V and 1 base from J, with 19 bases between. CDR1 is ENHRY, CDR2 SYGVKD, per germline. The CDR3 is made up of 17 amino acids. In DNA, the CDR3 is TGTGCCATCAGTGGACACCAGGGGCTCCCACCGAACACTGAAGCTTTCTTT. Translated: CAISGHQGLPPNTEAFF.

This chain uses TRBV19 with TRBJ2-2; unclear D gene. The CDR3 contains 12 residues. Trimming took off 5 bases at V and 6 bases at J, with 7 bases between the two ends. Germline CDR1 and CDR2: LNHDA and SQIVND (reference sequence). CDR3 in DNA: TGTGCCAGTAGTCCCCAGGCCGGGGAGCTGTTTTTT. The encoded protein is CASSPQAGELFF. Full variable domain (missing parts from reference TRBV19 and TRBJ2-2): DGGITQSPKYLFRKEGQNVTLSCEQNLNHDAMYWYRQDPGQGLRLIYYSQIVNDFQKGDIAEGYSVSREKKESFPLTVTSAQKNPTAFYLCASSPQAGELFFGEGSRLTVL.

V is TRBV9 and J is TRBJ1-2; no definite D call. Germline loops: CDR1 SGDLS, CDR2 YYNGEE. The V end lost 4 bases, the J end lost 4 bases, and 11 bases lay between the germline ends. There are 13 residues in the CDR3. The CDR3 DNA follows: TGTGCCAGCAGCCCTTCGGAGGCCTATGGCTACACCTTC. Amino acid sequence: CASSPSEAYGYTF.

The genes are TRBV21-1 and TRBJ1-5; TRBD1, the table's D call, was not compared with the DNA. TRBV21-1 is classified as a pseudogene. CDR3 size: 15 residues. The DNA of the CDR3 is TGTGCCAGCAGCAATACAGGGCACGGGCTTCAGCCCCAGCATTTT. It codes for CASSNTGHGLQPQHF.

The chain employs TRBV6-5 and TRBJ1-6; TRBD1 aligns across 9 bases. With 3 bases clipped from V and 7 bases from J, the junction kept 4 bases outside the gene matches. This CDR3 comprises 15 residues. Germline V gene lookup returns CDR1 MNHEY and CDR2 SVGAGI. CDR3: CASSYVDRGNSPLHF. The DNA of the CDR3 is TGTGCCAGCAGTTATGTGGACAGGGGAAATTCACCCCTCCACTTT.

As for this clone: This specimen includes other DNA sequences encoding the same CDR3. The V and J genes are TRBV9 and TRBJ2-3, with 8 bases fitting TRBD2. The V and J ends lost 0 bases and 2 bases, in that order; junction bases with no gene match: 5. Germline CDR1 SGDLS, CDR2 YYNGEE. The CDR3 has 16 amino acids. For the CDR3, the DNA is TGTGCCAGCAGCGTAGAGGCGGGGGGATTCACAGATACGCAGTATTTT. Protein: CASSVEAGGFTDTQYF. The entire variable domain, with the rest obtained from reference TRBV9 and TRBJ2-3, is as follows: DSGVTQTPKHLITATGQRVTLRCSPRSGDLSVYWYQQSLDQGLQFLIQYYNGEERAKGNILERFSAQQFPDLHSELNLSSLELGDSALYFCASSVEAGGFTDTQYFGPGTRLTVL.

This chain uses TRBV21-1 with TRBJ2-7; TRBD1 is the table's D call, not checked against the DNA. TRBV21-1 is given as a pseudogene. CDR3 size: 19 residues. DNA of the CDR3: TGTGCCAGCAGCAAAACAGGTGCTGGGCTAACCGAAGGTCCCTCGGAGCAGTACTTC. This codes for CASSKTGAGLTEGPSEQYF.

CDR3 in amino acids: CASSEVYRSSYEQYF. The CDR3 bases are TGTGCCAGCAGTGAGGTCTACAGGTCATCCTACGAGCAGTACTTC. The gene calls are TRBV6-1 and TRBJ2-7; possible D gene TRBD1, 5 bases. Trimming took off 3 bases at V and 1 base at J, with 13 bases between the two ends. This CDR3 region has 15 residues. CDR1 is MNHNS and CDR2 is SASEGT in the germline V gene.

This chain joins TRBV29-1 and TRBJ2-3; 15 bases map to TRBD2. Trimming at V came to 7 bases and at J to 6 bases, leaving 5 bases not matched to a gene. Germline V gene sequence: CDR1 SQVTM, CDR2 ANQGSEA. The CDR3 consists of 14 residues. This CDR3 reads CSGGLAGGGDTQYF. The CDR3 nucleotides read TGCAGCGGGGGACTAGCGGGGGGCGGGGATACGCAGTATTTT.

The chain carries TRBV10-2 and TRBJ1-5, with 7 bases identical to TRBD1. Germline CDR1 and CDR2: WSHSY and SAAADI. V was pared by 6 bases and J by 3 bases, with 5 bases of the junction left unmatched. The CDR3 spans 14 residues. The CDR3 loop reads CASRPGTANQPQHF. The CDR3 coding sequence is TGCGCCAGCAGGCCCGGGACAGCCAATCAGCCCCAGCATTTT.

The chain uses TRBV7-8 and TRBJ1-6; weak D call: TRBD1 (5 bases). Germline V gene data show CDR1 as SGHVS and CDR2 as FQNEAQ. The CDR3 extends over 15 amino acids. With 1 base removed from V and 10 bases from J, the gap between germline ends came to 14 bases. CDR3 DNA sequence: TGTGCCAGCAGCTTAGTCGGGCAGGGAGGCTCACCCCTCCACTTT. It yields the protein CASSLVGQGGSPLHF.

This clone was found a few times. V and J are TRBV30 and TRBJ1-6, with D perhaps matching TRBD1 (5 bases). V shed 4 bases and J shed 9 bases, with 16 bases lying between them. CDR1 and CDR2 (germline): GTSNPN, SVGIG (reference sequence). This CDR3 region has 14 residues. The CDR3 region is CAWTPGTLGSPLHF. The CDR3 bases are TGTGCCTGGACCCCCGGGACTCTCGGTTCACCCCTCCACTTT. The full variable domain, in which reference TRBV30 and TRBJ1-6 provide the parts outside the CDR3, is SQTIHQWPATLVQPVGSPLSLECTVEGTSNPNLYWYRQAAGRGLQLLFYSVGIGQISSEVPQNLSASRPQDRQFILSSKKLLLSDSGFYLCAWTPGTLGSPLHFGNGTRLTVT.